One and the same sample provided the 11 T cell receptor beta chains below, sequenced in a study of blood T cell repertoires in COVID-19. The protocol was immunoSEQ multiplex PCR, while the TCRdb copy is restricted to in-frame clones and leaves out a portion. This sample has roughly 120,000 clones, with around 74% found just once. The material sequenced was peripheral blood. Every receptor here comes from a man older than 75 with COVID-19, enrolled during active disease.

The V and J genes are TRBV5-8 and TRBJ2-3, with 13 bases aligning to TRBD2. From germline, CDR1 is SGHTS and CDR2 YDEGEE. CDR3 size: 19 residues. The V and J ends lost 2 bases and 6 bases, in that order; junction bases with no gene match: 15. The CDR3 nucleotides are TGTGCCAGCAGCTTCGGCCCGCCCCTCGGGACTAGCGGGATTGATACGCAGTATTTT. As protein: CASSFGPPLGTSGIDTQYF.

V usage is TRBV11-3 and J usage is TRBJ2-2; 8 nucleotides line up with TRBD2. V lost 5 bases to trimming and J lost 4 bases; unmatched junction nucleotides: 3. From germline, CDR1 is SGHNT and CDR2 YENEEA. The CDR3 covers 14 residues. CDR3 in amino acids: CASSITSGTGELFF. The CDR3 DNA follows: TGTGCCAGCAGCATAACTAGCGGCACCGGGGAGCTGTTTTTT.

V and J are TRBV7-8 and TRBJ2-5, with D maybe TRBD2 (5 bases). This CDR3 is 14 amino acids long. V dropped 6 bases and J dropped 4 bases, with 15 bases sitting between them. Per germline, CDR1 SGHVS and CDR2 FQNEAQ. CDR3 amino acids: CASRPLGRRETQYF. The CDR3 nucleotides are TGTGCCAGCAGACCACTAGGACGTAGAGAGACCCAGTACTTC.

The chain uses TRBV11-2 and TRBJ2-5, with unresolved D. Germline V gives CDR1 SGHAT, CDR2 FQNNGV. V lost 1 base to trimming and J lost 5 bases, with 8 bases between them. This CDR3 comprises 13 residues. This CDR3 reads CASSLGLEETQYF. CDR3 nucleotides: TGTGCCAGCAGCTTAGGACTCGAGGAGACCCAGTACTTC.

The chain links TRBV18 to TRBJ1-5; D remains unclear. V shed 3 bases and J shed 2 bases, with 8 bases lying between them. The CDR3 has 14 amino acids. CDR1 and CDR2 from the germline V gene are KGHSH and LQKENI. The CDR3 loop reads CASSPDTRNQPQHF. CDR3 bases: TGTGCCAGCTCACCTGACACTCGCAATCAGCCCCAGCATTTT.

The chain joins TRBV7-9 to TRBJ2-1, with no clear D. There are 13 residues in the CDR3. Germline CDR1 and CDR2: SEHNR and FQNEAQ (reference sequence). V lost 4 bases and J lost 7, with 11 bases in between. The CDR3 here is CASSSFVANEQFF. As DNA, the CDR3 is TGTGCCAGCAGCTCCTTTGTGGCTAATGAGCAGTTCTTC.

The rearrangement links TRBV3-1 (or the pseudogene TRBV3-2) to TRBJ2-7; 8 nucleotides agree with TRBD2. The CDR3 is 14 residues long. V trimming: 7 bases; J trimming: 4 bases; junction bases outside the gene matches: 9. In germline, CDR1 is LGHDT, CDR2 YNNKEL (reference sequence). This CDR3 reads CASKGRAGAYEQYF. The CDR3 DNA is TGTGCCAGCAAGGGCCGAGCGGGAGCATACGAGCAGTACTTC.

The chain carries TRBV29-1 and TRBJ2-7, with 8 nucleotides matching TRBD2. The CDR3 consists of 16 residues. The trim removed 6 bases at V and 3 bases at J, leaving 16 bases unmatched. The germline V gene has CDR1 SQVTM and CDR2 ANQGSEA. The DNA for the CDR3 is TGCAGCGTAGACGGTATTCCGGGACTAGAAAGCTACGAGCAGTACTTC. As protein: CSVDGIPGLESYEQYF.

V is TRBV28 and J is TRBJ1-4, with a possible D match to TRBD1 (5 bases). The CDR3 runs 14 residues. The germline V and J ends were trimmed by 3 bases and 6 bases, with 11 bases remaining between them. Germline loops: CDR1 MDHEN, CDR2 SYDVKM. The CDR3 here is CASSFRRGHEKLFF. Here the CDR3 DNA reads TGTGCCAGCAGTTTTCGGAGGGGCCATGAAAAACTGTTTTTT.

The rearrangement links TRBV21-1 to TRBJ2-1; TRBD2 is the table's D call, not checked against the DNA. TRBV21-1 is a listed pseudogene. CDR3 length: 21 amino acids. For the CDR3, the DNA is TGTGCCAGCAGCAAAGGCCAGCCCGGGACTAGCGGGACCCCCCTCTACAATGAGCAGTTCTTC. Its translation is CASSKGQPGTSGTPLYNEQFF.

Here the CDR3 DNA reads TGCGCCAGCAGCTTTCTCCAGGGGGCGGATACGCAGTATTTT. This codes for CASSFLQGADTQYF. The chain links TRBV5-1 to TRBJ2-3; 8 bases fit TRBD1. Germline V lookup: CDR1 SGHRS, CDR2 YFSETQ. The length of the CDR3 is 14 residues. J lost 6 bases, V lost 2 bases, and 5 bases had no gene match.